The 21 T cell receptor beta chains below come from one sample, sequenced in a study of blood T cell repertoires in COVID-19. The table came from immunoSEQ multiplex PCR; TCRdb's copy has only in-frame clones and leaves some out. Of roughly 140,000 clones in the sample, 70% to 90% were seen once. The specimen was peripheral blood. The receptor set was obtained from a woman aged 40 to 50 with active or convalescent COVID-19.

V usage is TRBV4-3 and J usage is TRBJ1-2, with 10 positions matching TRBD1. Trimming cost V 0 bases and J 5 bases; bases outside gene matches: 9. Per the germline V gene, CDR1 is LGHNA and CDR2 is YSLEER. The length of the CDR3 is 17 residues. This CDR3 is CASSQEGQGGFRYGYTF. CDR3 DNA: TGCGCCAGCAGCCAAGAAGGACAGGGGGGTTTTCGTTATGGCTACACCTTC.

This CDR3 reads CASSMRGGSNQPQHF. The CDR3 bases are TGTGCCAGTAGTATGAGGGGGGGAAGCAATCAGCCCCAGCATTTT. V gene TRBV19 combines with J gene TRBJ1-5; D may be TRBD1 (6 bases). The V gene lost 3 bases and the J gene lost 1 base, with 10 bases spanning the gap. The CDR3 consists of 15 residues. Germline V gene sequence: CDR1 LNHDA, CDR2 SQIVND (reference sequence).

This clone occurred a few times. V gene TRBV7-9 combines with J gene TRBJ2-7, with a weak D call TRBD1 (5 bases). Germline V gene lookup returns CDR1 SEHNR and CDR2 FQNEAQ (reference sequence). The CDR3 spans 15 residues. V was clipped by 3 bases and J by 2 bases, with 14 bases between them. The CDR3 is CASSLGQRHPYEQYF. The CDR3 DNA follows: TGTGCCAGCAGCTTGGGGCAGCGCCACCCCTACGAGCAGTACTTC.

The gene calls are TRBV19 and TRBJ1-2; the match to TRBD1 covers 11 bases. This CDR3 has 15 residues. V lost 3 bases and J lost 6; bases outside the gene matches: 6. The V gene's germline CDR1 is LNHDA and CDR2 SQIVND (reference sequence). CDR3 amino acids: CASSMTGQGVNGYTF. The CDR3 coding sequence is TGTGCCAGTAGTATGACGGGACAGGGGGTTAATGGCTACACCTTC.

In this sample, this clone turned up once. The V call is TRBV18, the J call TRBJ2-7; D perhaps matches TRBD1 (6 bases). Germline V CDR1 and CDR2: KGHSH, LQKENI. The CDR3 covers 13 residues. The ends were cut back, 3 bases at V and 2 bases at J, with 8 bases in the middle. The CDR3 DNA is TGTGCCAGCTCACCGGACAGAGCCTACGAGCAGTACTTC. Translated, it gives CASSPDRAYEQYF.

The chain links TRBV28 to TRBJ2-7; 8 nucleotides align to TRBD1. V lost 6 bases to trimming and J lost 2 bases; unmatched junction nucleotides: 9. Per the germline V gene, CDR1 is MDHEN and CDR2 is SYDVKM. CDR3 length: 15 amino acids. CDR3 bases: TGTGCCAGCAGGTTCACCGGGACAGGCACCTACGAGCAGTACTTC. Its protein is CASRFTGTGTYEQYF.

The rearrangement joins TRBV19 to TRBJ1-1; TRBD1 aligns across 10 bases. The germline gives CDR1 LNHDA, CDR2 SQIVND (reference sequence). The CDR3 runs 15 residues. The trim removed 3 bases at V and 5 bases at J, leaving 6 bases unmatched. The chain's CDR3 is CASSMSGQGFTEAFF. The DNA for the CDR3 is TGTGCCAGTAGTATGTCGGGACAGGGGTTTACTGAAGCTTTCTTT.

This rearrangement joins TRBV29-1 to TRBJ1-5; TRBD1 might be the D (5 bases). This CDR3 contains 15 residues. The germline gives CDR1 SQVTM, CDR2 ANQGSEA. The germline V and J ends were trimmed by 2 bases and 4 bases, with 15 bases remaining between them. DNA of the CDR3: TGCAGCGTTGAAATGGGCGGGGCGGGTAATCAGCCCCAGCATTTT. Its translation is CSVEMGGAGNQPQHF.

This rearrangement joins TRBV27 to TRBJ2-5; D remains unclear. V was trimmed by 6 bases and J by 5 bases, leaving 10 bases between them. The germline gives CDR1 MNHEY, CDR2 SMNVEV (reference sequence). The length of the CDR3 is 12 residues. CDR3 region: CASRQVSETQYF. The CDR3 nucleotides read TGTGCCAGCAGGCAGGTCAGCGAGACCCAGTACTTC.

The chain joins TRBV7-2 to TRBJ1-2; no definite D call. The CDR3 totals 14 residues. Between the trimmed V and J ends, which lost 0 bases and 5 bases, there was a span of 10 bases. The V gene's germline CDR1 is SGHTA and CDR2 FQGNSA. The CDR3 sequence is CASSLAGRGYGYTF. In nucleotides, the CDR3 is TGTGCCAGCAGCTTAGCCGGTAGAGGTTATGGCTACACCTTC.

This chain uses TRBV28 with TRBJ1-3; D call uncertain. Germline lookup yields CDR1 MDHEN and CDR2 SYDVKM. With 8 bases removed from V and 4 bases from J, the gap between germline ends came to 6 bases. The length of the CDR3 is 11 residues. DNA for the CDR3: TGTGCCAGCCGGAGGGGAAACACCATATATTTT. It encodes CASRRGNTIYF.

The chain joins TRBV9 to TRBJ2-5, with D possibly matching TRBD1 (6 bases). Germline V gives CDR1 SGDLS, CDR2 YYNGEE. V lost 0 bases to trimming and J lost 9 bases, with 9 bases between them. This CDR3 has 12 amino acids. The DNA for the CDR3 is TGTGCCAGCAGCGTAGCTAAGGGGGCCCAGTACTTC. This sequence encodes CASSVAKGAQYF.

This chain links TRBV10-3 with TRBJ2-1; D is perhaps TRBD2 (7 bases). CDR3 size: 16 residues. V was pared by 6 bases and J by 7 bases, with 22 bases between. CDR1 and CDR2 (germline): ENHRY, SYGVKD. The CDR3 region is CAISSPGRGSGNEQFF. The CDR3 bases are TGTGCCATCAGCTCCCCTGGGAGGGGGAGTGGGAATGAGCAGTTCTTC.

This chain joins TRBV3-1 (or the pseudogene TRBV3-2) and TRBJ1-5, with D maybe TRBD1 (6 bases). The germline CDR1 and CDR2 sequences are LGHDT and YNNKEL (reference sequence). Trimming took 2 bases from V and 7 from J, leaving 21 bases between them. This CDR3 comprises 17 residues. CDR3 residues: CASSQSLGAGMRQPQHF. The CDR3 DNA reads TGTGCCAGCAGCCAATCACTGGGGGCAGGGATGAGACAGCCCCAGCATTTT.

This chain uses TRBV3-1 (or the pseudogene TRBV3-2) with TRBJ2-3, with 8 bases identical to TRBD2. Germline loops: CDR1 LGHDT, CDR2 YNNKEL (reference sequence). V was pared by 4 bases and J by 3 bases, with 9 bases of the junction left unmatched. CDR3 length equals 16 residues. Written as DNA, the CDR3 is TGTGCCAGCAGCCGAGGAGCGGGGGTTGGGACAGATACGCAGTATTTT. This gives the protein CASSRGAGVGTDTQYF.

This clone was seen a handful of times. CDR3 amino acids: CASSLERAGIQNYGYTF. CDR3 nucleotides: TGCGCCAGCAGCTTGGAGCGGGCAGGGATCCAAAACTATGGCTACACCTTC. The chain couples TRBV5-1 to TRBJ1-2; D might be TRBD1 (5 bases). The CDR3 is 17 residues long. CDR1 is SGHRS and CDR2 is YFSETQ in the germline V gene. V lost 0 bases and J 2 bases, leaving 17 bases between the germline ends.

The chain combines TRBV19 with TRBJ1-4, with D possibly TRBD1 on 6 matching bases. V lost 3 bases and J 7 bases, leaving 18 bases between the germline ends. The germline V gene has CDR1 LNHDA and CDR2 SQIVND (reference sequence). This CDR3 region has 16 residues. The CDR3 sequence is CASSMGHLYRGEKLFF. CDR3 DNA sequence: TGTGCCAGTAGTATGGGACATTTGTACAGAGGTGAAAAACTGTTTTTT.

For this clone: A junction end diverges from the germline sequence, so it may reflect a read error. The chain couples TRBV28 to TRBJ1-2; 8 bases align to TRBD1. Looked up from germline, CDR1 is MDHEN and CDR2 is SYDVKM. The CDR3 consists of 12 residues. This chain's CDR3 is CASSLLTTGAIF. CDR3 in DNA: TGTGCCAGCAGCCTCCTTACGACAGGGGCCATCTTC.

This chain connects TRBV28 to TRBJ2-7, with 8 nucleotides matching TRBD1. V trimming: 0 bases; J trimming: 2 bases; junction bases outside the gene matches: 9. This CDR3 is built from 17 residues. Germline values: CDR1 MDHEN, CDR2 SYDVKM. CDR3 DNA: TGTGCCAGCAGTTTATGGGACAGGGCCCATAACCCCTACGAGCAGTACTTC. It is translated as CASSLWDRAHNPYEQYF.

J is TRBJ1-1 and V is TRBV10-3; D is perhaps TRBD1 (5 bases). This CDR3 is built from 16 residues. V was cut by 3 bases and J by 0 bases, with 14 bases left in between. Germline lookup yields CDR1 ENHRY and CDR2 SYGVKD. CDR3 coding DNA: TGTGCCATCAGTGAAGGGGCAGGAACTATGAACACTGAAGCTTTCTTT. Translating gives CAISEGAGTMNTEAFF.

J is TRBJ1-2 and V is TRBV4-1, with TRBD1 as a possible D gene (6 bases). Trimming removed 0 bases at V and 4 bases at J, with 12 bases between. CDR3 length: 15 residues. The germline V gene has CDR1 MGHRA and CDR2 YSYEKL. CDR3 nucleotide sequence: TGCGCCAGCAGCCAAGAAGACAGGAGGAGCTATGGCTACACCTTC. Protein product: CASSQEDRRSYGYTF.